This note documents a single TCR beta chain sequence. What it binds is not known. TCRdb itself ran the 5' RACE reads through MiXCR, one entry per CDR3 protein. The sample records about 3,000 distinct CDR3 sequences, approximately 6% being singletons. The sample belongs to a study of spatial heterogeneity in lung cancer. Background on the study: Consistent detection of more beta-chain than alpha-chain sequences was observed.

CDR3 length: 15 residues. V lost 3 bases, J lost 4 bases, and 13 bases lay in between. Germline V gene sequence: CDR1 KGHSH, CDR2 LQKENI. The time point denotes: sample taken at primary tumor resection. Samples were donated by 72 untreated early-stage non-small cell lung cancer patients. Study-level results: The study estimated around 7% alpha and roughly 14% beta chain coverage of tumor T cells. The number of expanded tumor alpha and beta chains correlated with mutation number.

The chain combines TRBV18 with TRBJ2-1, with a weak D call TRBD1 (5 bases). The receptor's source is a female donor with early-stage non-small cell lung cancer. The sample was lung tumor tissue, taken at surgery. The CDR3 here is CASSPAGKGYNEQFF. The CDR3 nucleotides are TGTGCCAGCTCACCCGCAGGGAAAGGATACAATGAGCAGTTCTTC.